A selection of T cell receptor beta chains follows, all from one sample in a study of graft-versus-host responses after intestinal transplantation. Profiling relied on immunoSEQ multiplex PCR, and the TCRdb table lists in-frame clones only, not all of them. The sample shows roughly 85,000 clones, 80% to 95% of them seen only once. No antigens are known for them. The source material was unstimulated CD8+ T cells sorted from spleen or lymph node cells, sampled before transplant. The origin of the receptors is a human donor who was the organ donor for an intestinal transplant. Both conserved end residues are part of each CDR3. Fields, in order: V gene, D gene, J gene, CDR3 length, CDR3 DNA, CDR3 protein. A D gene is named only where the DNA matches it firmly.

TRBV5-4	TRBD1	TRBJ2-5	14	TGTGCCAGCAGCCTACCTGACAGGGAAGAGACCCAGTACTTC	CASSLPDREETQYF
TRBV5-1	TRBD1	TRBJ2-3	16	TGCGCCAGCAGCTTGGAGGGGACAGGGGCAACAGATACGCAGTATTTT	CASSLEGTGATDTQYF
TRBV4-1	TRBD1	TRBJ2-6	16	TGCGCCAGCAGCCCTACAGGGGACCCTGGGGCCAACGTCCTGACTTTC	CASSPTGDPGANVLTF
TRBV6-4	.	TRBJ2-2	13	TGTGCCAGCAAGGGACGGGAGACCGGGGAGCTGTTTTTT	CASKGRETGELFF
TRBV13	.	TRBJ2-1	14	TGTGCCAGCAGCTGGTCGTCCTCCTACAATGAGCAGTTCTTC	CASSWSSSYNEQFF
TRBV29-1	TRBD1	TRBJ2-7	11	TGCAGCGGGAAACAGGGGGCCGAGCAGTACTTC	CSGKQGAEQYF
TRBV25-1	.	TRBJ1-2	14	TGTGCCAGCAGTGAAGGCGGCAGTAACTATGGCTACACCTTC	CASSEGGSNYGYTF
TRBV5-6	TRBD1	TRBJ2-5	13	TGTGCCAGCAGCCCTGGGACAGGAGAGACCCAGTACTTC	CASSPGTGETQYF
TRBV4-1	TRBD2	TRBJ2-1	13	TGCGCCAGCAGCCGGACTAGTCAACTTGAGCAGTTCTTC	CASSRTSQLEQFF
TRBV5-1	TRBD1	TRBJ2-5	16	TGCGCCAGCAGCTTAACGGGACAGGGGGTACTAGAGACCCAGTACTTC	CASSLTGQGVLETQYF
TRBV6-5	TRBD2	TRBJ2-3	15	TGTGCCAGCAGGTCCGGACTAGCGGGGACAGATACGCAGTATTTT	CASRSGLAGTDTQYF
TRBV7-7	TRBD2	TRBJ2-7	17	TGTGCTAGCAGCTTAGAAGGGCTAGCGGGAGGCCGGTACGAGCAGTACTTC	CASSLEGLAGGRYEQYF
TRBV4-2	TRBD2	TRBJ2-1	16	TGTGCCAGCAGCCAGGAGGATCGGGAGGGTTACAATGAGCAGTTCTTC	CASSQEDREGYNEQFF
TRBV6-1	TRBD1	TRBJ2-6	18	TGTGCCAGCAGAGAACCCAGAACAGGGGGCTCTGGGGCCAACGTCCTGACTTTC	CASREPRTGGSGANVLTF